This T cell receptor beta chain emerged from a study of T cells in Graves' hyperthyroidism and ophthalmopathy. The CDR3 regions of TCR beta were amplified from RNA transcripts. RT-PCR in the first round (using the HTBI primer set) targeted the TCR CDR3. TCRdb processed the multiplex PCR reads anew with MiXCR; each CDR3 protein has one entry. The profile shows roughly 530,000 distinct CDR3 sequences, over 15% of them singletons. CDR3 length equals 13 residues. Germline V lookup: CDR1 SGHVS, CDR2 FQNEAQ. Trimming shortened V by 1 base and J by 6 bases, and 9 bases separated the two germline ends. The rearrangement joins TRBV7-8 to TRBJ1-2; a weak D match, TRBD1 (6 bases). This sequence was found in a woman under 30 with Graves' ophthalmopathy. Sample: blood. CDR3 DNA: TGTGCCAGCAGCTTAGAGCGGGGGCATGGCTACACCTTC. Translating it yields CASSLERGHGYTF.